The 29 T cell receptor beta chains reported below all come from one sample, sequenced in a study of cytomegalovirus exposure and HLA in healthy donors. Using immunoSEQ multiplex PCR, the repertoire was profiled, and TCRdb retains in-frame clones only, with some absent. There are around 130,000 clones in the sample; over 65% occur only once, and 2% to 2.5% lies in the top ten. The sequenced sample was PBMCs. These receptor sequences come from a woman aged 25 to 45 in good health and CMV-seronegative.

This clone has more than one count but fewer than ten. CDR3 DNA sequence: TGCGCCAGCAGCTTGCAACAGGACTATGGCTACACCTTC. It yields the protein CASSLQQDYGYTF. The chain combines TRBV5-1 with TRBJ1-2; D may be TRBD1 (5 bases). Per the germline V gene, CDR1 is SGHRS and CDR2 is YFSETQ. The CDR3 is made up of 13 amino acids. V lost 1 base to trimming and J lost 3 bases, with 7 bases between them.

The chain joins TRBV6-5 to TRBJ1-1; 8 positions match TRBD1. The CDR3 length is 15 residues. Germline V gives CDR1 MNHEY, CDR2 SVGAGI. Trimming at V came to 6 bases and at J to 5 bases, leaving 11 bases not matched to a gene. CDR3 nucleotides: TGTGCCAGCAGCCTCATCACAGGGGGAGGGACTGAAGCTTTCTTT. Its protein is CASSLITGGGTEAFF.

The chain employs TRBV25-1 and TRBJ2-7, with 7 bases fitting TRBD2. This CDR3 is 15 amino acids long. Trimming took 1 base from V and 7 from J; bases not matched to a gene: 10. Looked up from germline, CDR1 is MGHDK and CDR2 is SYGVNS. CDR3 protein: CASSELVWGRVEQYF. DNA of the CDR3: TGTGCCAGCAGTGAATTGGTGTGGGGGAGGGTGGAGCAGTACTTC.

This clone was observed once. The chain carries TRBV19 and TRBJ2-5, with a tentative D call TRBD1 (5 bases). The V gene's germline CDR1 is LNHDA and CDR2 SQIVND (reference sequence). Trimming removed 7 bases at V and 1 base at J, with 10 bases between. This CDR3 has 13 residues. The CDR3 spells CASIGQGQETQYF. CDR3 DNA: TGTGCCAGTATTGGGCAGGGCCAAGAGACCCAGTACTTC.

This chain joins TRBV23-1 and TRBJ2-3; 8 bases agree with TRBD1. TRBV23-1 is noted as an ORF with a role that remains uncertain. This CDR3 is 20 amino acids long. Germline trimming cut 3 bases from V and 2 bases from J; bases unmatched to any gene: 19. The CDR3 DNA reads TGCGCCAGCAGTCATCCCGGCGATAACAGGGGGAACGTGGTCACAGATACGCAGTATTTT. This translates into CASSHPGDNRGNVVTDTQYF.

The CDR3 region is CASSPGQVRNTEAFF. CDR3 bases: TGTGCCAGCAGCCCGGGACAGGTTCGGAACACTGAAGCTTTCTTT. The chain recombines TRBV7-8 with TRBJ1-1, with 8 bases fitting TRBD1. V lost 5 bases, J lost 1 base, and 6 bases stayed unmatched. CDR1 and CDR2 (germline): SGHVS, FQNEAQ. This CDR3 comprises 15 residues.

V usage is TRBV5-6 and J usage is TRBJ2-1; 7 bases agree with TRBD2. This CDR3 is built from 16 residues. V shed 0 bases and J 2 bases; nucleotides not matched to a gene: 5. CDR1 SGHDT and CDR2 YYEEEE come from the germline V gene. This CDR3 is CASSLGSGLAYNEQFF. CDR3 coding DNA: TGTGCCAGCAGCTTGGGGAGCGGACTAGCCTACAATGAGCAGTTCTTC.

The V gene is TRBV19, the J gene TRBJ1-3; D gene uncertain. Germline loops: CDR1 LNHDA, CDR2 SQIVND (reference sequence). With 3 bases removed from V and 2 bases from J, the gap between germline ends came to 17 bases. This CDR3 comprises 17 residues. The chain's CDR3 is CASSIPPSLPTGNTIYF. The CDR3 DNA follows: TGTGCCAGTAGTATCCCACCCAGTCTTCCAACTGGAAACACCATATATTTT.

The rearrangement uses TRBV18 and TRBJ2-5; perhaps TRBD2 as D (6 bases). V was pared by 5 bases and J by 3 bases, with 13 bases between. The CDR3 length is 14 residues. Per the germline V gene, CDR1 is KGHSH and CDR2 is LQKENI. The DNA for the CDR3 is TGTGCCAGCTCATCGACTAGTCTTAAAGAGACCCAGTACTTC. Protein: CASSSTSLKETQYF.

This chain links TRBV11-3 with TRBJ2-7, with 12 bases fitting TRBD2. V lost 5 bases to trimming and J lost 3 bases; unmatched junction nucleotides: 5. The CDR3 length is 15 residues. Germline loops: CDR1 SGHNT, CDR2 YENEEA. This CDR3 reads CASSRGLAGNYEQYF. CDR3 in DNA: TGTGCCAGCAGCCGTGGACTAGCGGGGAACTACGAGCAGTACTTC.

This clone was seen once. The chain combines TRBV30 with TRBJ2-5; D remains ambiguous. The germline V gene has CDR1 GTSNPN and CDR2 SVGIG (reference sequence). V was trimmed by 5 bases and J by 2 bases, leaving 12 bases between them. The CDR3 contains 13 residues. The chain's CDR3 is CAWAEIWQETQYF. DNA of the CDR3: TGTGCCTGGGCTGAGATCTGGCAAGAGACCCAGTACTTC.

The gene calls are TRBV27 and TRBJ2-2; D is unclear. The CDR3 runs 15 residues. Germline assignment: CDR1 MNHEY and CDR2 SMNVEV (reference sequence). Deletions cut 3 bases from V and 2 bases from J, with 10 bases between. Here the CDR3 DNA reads TGTGCCAGCAGTTTCATGTCAGTTAACACCGGGGAGCTGTTTTTT. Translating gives CASSFMSVNTGELFF.

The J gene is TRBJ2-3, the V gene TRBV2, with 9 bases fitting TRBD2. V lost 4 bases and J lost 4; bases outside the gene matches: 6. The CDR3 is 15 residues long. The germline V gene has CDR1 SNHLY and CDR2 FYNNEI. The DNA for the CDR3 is TGTGCCAGCAGTGGAAATAGCGGGGGCTCAGATACGCAGTATTTT. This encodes CASSGNSGGSDTQYF.

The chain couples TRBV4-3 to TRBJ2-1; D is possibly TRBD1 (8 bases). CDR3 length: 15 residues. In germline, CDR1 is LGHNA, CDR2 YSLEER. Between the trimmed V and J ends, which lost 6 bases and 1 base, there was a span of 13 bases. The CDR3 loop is CASRKRDRSYNEQFF. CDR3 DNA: TGCGCCAGCAGAAAGCGGGACAGGTCCTACAATGAGCAGTTCTTC.

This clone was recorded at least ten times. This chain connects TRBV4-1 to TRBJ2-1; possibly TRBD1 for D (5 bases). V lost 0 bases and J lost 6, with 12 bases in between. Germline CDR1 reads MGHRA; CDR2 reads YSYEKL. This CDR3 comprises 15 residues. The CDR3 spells CASSQEGRAANEQFF. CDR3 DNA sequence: TGCGCCAGCAGCCAAGAAGGCAGGGCGGCCAATGAGCAGTTCTTC.

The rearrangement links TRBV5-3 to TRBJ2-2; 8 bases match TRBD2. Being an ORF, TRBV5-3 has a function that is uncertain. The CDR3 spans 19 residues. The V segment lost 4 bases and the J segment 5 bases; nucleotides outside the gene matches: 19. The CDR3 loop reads CARSPPGTSRPAYTGELFF. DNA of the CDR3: TGTGCCAGAAGCCCCCCCGGGACTAGTCGCCCCGCGTATACCGGGGAGCTGTTTTTT.

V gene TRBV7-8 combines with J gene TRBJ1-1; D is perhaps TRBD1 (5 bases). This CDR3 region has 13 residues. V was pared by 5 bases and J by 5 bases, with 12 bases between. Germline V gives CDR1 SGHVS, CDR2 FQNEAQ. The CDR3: CASSPGAGTEAFF. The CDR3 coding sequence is TGTGCCAGCAGCCCTGGGGCAGGGACTGAAGCTTTCTTT. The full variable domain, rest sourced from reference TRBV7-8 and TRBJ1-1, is GAGVSQSPRYKVAKRGQDVALRCDPISGHVSLFWYQQALGQGPEFLTYFQNEAQLDKSGLPSDRFFAERPEGSVSTLKIQRTQQEDSAVYLCASSPGAGTEAFFGQGTRLTVV.

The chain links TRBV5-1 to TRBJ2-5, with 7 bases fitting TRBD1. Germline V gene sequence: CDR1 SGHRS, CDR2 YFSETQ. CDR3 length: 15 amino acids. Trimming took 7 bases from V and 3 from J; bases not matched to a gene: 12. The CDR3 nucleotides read TGCGCCAGCGCTATCATGGGACAGTCCGAAGAGACCCAGTACTTC. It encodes CASAIMGQSEETQYF.

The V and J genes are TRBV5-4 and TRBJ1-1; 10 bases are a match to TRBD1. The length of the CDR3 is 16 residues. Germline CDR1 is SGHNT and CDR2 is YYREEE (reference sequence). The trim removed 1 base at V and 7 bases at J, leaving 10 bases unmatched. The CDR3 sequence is CASSLSPGQGGLEAFF. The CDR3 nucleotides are TGTGCCAGCAGCTTGTCGCCCGGACAGGGGGGGCTTGAAGCTTTCTTT.

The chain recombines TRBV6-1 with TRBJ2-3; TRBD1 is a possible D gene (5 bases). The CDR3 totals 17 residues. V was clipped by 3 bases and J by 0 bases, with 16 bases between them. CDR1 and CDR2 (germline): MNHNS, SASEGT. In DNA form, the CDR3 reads TGTGCCAGCAGTGACGAAGCGATCAGGGAAAGCACAGATACGCAGTATTTT. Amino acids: CASSDEAIRESTDTQYF.

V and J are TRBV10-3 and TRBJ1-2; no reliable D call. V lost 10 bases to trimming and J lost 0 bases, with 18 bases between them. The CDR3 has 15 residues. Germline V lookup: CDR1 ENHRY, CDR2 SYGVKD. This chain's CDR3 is CATSPPFQANYGYTF. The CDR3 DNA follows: TGTGCCACGAGTCCACCATTTCAAGCTAACTATGGCTACACCTTC.

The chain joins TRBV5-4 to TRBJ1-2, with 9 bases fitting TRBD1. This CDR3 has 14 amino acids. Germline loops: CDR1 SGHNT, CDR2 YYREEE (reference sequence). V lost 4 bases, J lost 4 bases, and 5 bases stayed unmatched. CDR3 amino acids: CASSPTGGGYGYTF. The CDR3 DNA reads TGTGCCAGCAGCCCGACAGGGGGAGGCTATGGCTACACCTTC.

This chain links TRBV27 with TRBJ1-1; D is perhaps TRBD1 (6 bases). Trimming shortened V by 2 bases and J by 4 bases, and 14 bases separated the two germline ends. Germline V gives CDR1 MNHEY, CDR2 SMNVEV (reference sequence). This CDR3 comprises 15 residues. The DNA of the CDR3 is TGTGCCAGCAGTTTAGGGGGCCCCTTGGGCACTGAAGCTTTCTTT. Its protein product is CASSLGGPLGTEAFF.

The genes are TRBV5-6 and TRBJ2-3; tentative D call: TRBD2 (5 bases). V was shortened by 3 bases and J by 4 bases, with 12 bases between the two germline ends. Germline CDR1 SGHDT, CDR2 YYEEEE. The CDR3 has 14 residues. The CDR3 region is CASSWGDFADTQYF. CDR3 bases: TGTGCCAGCAGCTGGGGAGACTTTGCAGATACGCAGTATTTT.

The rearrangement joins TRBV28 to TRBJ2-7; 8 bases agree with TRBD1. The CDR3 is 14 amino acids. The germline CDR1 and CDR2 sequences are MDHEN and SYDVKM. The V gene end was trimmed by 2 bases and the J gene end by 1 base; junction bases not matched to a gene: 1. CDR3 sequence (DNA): TGTGCCAGCAGTTTAACAGGGGGTTCCTACGAGCAGTACTTC. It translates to CASSLTGGSYEQYF.

As DNA, the CDR3 is TGTGCCAGCAGTTTTAGGGGGGGCCTATGGGAGCAGTACTTC. Translated, it gives CASSFRGGLWEQYF. V gene TRBV27 combines with J gene TRBJ2-7; weak D call: TRBD2 (7 bases). V dropped 3 bases and J dropped 7 bases, with 16 bases sitting between them. CDR1 MNHEY and CDR2 SMNVEV come from the germline V gene (reference sequence). The CDR3 spans 14 residues.

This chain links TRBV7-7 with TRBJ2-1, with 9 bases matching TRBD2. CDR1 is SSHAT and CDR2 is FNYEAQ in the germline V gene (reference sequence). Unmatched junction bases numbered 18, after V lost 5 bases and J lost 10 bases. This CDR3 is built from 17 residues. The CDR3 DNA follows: TGTGCCAGCAGCCTCCTCGGGGAGGCGGGGGGGCCCAGGGAGCAGTTCTTC. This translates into CASSLLGEAGGPREQFF.

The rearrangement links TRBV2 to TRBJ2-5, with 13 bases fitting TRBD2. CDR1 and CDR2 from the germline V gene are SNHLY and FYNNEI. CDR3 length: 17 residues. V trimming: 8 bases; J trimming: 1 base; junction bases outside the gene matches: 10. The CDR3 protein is CASGSPGLAGVQETQYF. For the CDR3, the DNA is TGTGCCAGCGGATCCCCCGGACTAGCGGGGGTCCAAGAGACCCAGTACTTC.

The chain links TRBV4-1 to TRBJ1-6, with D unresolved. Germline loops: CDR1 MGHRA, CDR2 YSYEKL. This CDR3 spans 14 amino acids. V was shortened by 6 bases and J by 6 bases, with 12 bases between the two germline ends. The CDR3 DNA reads TGCGCCAGCAGTTCCGAGGCATTTAATTCACCCCTCCACTTT. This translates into CASSSEAFNSPLHF.